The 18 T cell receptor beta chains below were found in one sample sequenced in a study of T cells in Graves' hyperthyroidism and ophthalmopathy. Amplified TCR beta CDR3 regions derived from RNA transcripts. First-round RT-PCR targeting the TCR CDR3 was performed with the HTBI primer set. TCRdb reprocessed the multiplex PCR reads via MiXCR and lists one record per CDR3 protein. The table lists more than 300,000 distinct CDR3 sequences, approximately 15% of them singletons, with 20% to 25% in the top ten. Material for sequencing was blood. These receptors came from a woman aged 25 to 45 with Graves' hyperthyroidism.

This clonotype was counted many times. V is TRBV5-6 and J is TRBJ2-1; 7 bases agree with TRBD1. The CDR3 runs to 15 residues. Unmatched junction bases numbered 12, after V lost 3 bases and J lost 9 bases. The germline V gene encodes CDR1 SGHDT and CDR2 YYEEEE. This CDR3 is CASSSGGLAVGEQFF. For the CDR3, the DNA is TGTGCCAGCAGCTCAGGGGGTCTCGCGGTTGGTGAGCAGTTCTTC.

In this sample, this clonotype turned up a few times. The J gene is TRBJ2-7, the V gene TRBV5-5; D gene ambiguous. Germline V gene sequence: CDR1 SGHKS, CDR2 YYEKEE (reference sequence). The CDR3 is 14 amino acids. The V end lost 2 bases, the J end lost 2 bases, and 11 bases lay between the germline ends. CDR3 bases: TGTGCCAGCAGCTTACCGACAAGTACCTACGAGCAGTACTTC. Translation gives CASSLPTSTYEQYF.

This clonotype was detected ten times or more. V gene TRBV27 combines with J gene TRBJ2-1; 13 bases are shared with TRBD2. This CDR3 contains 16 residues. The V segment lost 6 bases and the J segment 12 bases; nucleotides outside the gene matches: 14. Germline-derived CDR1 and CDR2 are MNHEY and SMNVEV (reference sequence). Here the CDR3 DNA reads TGTGCCAGCAGATCCCCGGGACTAGCGGGACTCCATCCGCAGTTCTTC. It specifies CASRSPGLAGLHPQFF.

The CDR3: CSVIARSGTINEQFF. In nucleotides, the CDR3 is TGCAGCGTCATTGCCCGTAGCGGGACGATTAATGAGCAGTTCTTC. J is TRBJ2-1 and V is TRBV29-1; 8 bases line up with TRBD2. The germline gives CDR1 SQVTM, CDR2 ANQGSEA. V was clipped by 6 bases and J by 7 bases; unmatched bases: 14. The CDR3 extends over 15 amino acids.

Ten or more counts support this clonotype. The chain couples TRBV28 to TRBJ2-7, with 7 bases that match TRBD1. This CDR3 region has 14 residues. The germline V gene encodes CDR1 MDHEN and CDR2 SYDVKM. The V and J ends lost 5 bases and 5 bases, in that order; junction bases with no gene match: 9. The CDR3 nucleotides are TGTGCCAGCAGTAGGGGGCTAAATCTCCACGAGCAGTACTTC. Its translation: CASSRGLNLHEQYF.

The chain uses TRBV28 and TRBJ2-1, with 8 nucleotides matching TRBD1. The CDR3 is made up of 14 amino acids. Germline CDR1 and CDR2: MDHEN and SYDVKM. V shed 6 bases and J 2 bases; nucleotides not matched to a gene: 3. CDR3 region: CASRAGGAYNEQFF. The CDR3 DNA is TGTGCCAGCAGAGCAGGGGGCGCCTACAATGAGCAGTTCTTC.

The CDR3 DNA reads as TGTGCCACCGGTGGCCCCGACGGGGAGACCCAGTACTTC. Protein product: CATGGPDGETQYF. The rearrangement joins TRBV24-1 to TRBJ2-5; D is uncertain. V gave up 9 bases and J gave up 5 bases, with 15 bases separating them. Per the germline V gene, CDR1 is KGHDR and CDR2 is SFDVKD. The CDR3 is 13 amino acids.

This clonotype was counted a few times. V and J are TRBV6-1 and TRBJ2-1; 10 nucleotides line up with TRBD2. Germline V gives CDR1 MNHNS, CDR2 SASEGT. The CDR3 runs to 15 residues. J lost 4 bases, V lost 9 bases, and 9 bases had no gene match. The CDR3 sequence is CASSNGLAVYNEQFF. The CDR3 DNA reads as TGTGCCAGTTCCAACGGACTAGCGGTATACAATGAGCAGTTCTTC.

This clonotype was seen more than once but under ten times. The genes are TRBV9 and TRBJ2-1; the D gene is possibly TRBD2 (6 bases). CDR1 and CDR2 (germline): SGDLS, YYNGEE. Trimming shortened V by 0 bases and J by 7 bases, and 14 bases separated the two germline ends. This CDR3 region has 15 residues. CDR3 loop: CASSVASDLNNEQFF. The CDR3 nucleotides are TGTGCCAGCAGCGTAGCTAGCGATTTAAATAATGAGCAGTTCTTC.

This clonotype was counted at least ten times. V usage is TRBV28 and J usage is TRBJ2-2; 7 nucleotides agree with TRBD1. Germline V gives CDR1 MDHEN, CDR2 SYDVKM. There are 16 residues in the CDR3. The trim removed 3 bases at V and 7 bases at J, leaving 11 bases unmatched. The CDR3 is CASSFGVRGTIGELFF. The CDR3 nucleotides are TGTGCCAGCAGTTTTGGGGTCAGGGGGACGATCGGGGAGCTGTTTTTT.

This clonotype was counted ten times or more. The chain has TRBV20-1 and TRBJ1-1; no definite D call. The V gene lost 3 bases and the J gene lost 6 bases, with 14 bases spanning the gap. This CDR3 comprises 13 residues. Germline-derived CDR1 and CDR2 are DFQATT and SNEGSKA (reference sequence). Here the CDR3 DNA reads TGCAGTGCTAGTGATTTGGGTGGCGCTGAAGCTTTCTTT. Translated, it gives CSASDLGGAEAFF.

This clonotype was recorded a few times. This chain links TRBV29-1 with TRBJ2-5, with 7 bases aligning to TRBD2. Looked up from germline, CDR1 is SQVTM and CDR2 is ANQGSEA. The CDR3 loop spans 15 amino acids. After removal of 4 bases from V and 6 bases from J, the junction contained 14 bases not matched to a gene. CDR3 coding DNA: TGCAGCGTTGCGGAGGAGAGGGGAGGGGTGAAGACCCAGTACTTC. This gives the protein CSVAEERGGVKTQYF.

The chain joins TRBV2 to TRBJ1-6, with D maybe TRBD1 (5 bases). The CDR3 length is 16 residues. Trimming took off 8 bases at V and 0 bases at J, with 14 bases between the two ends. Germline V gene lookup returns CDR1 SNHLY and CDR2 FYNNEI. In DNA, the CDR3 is TGTGCCAGCCTGGGACCGCTACGCTCCTATAATTCACCCCTCCACTTT. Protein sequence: CASLGPLRSYNSPLHF.

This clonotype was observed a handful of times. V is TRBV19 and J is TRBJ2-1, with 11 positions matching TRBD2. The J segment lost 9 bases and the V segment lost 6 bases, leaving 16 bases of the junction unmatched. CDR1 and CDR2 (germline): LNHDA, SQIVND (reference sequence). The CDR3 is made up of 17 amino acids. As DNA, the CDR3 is TGTGCCAGTAGGGCCAGACAATTAGCGGGAGGGCCAGGTGAGCAGTTCTTC. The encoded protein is CASRARQLAGGPGEQFF.

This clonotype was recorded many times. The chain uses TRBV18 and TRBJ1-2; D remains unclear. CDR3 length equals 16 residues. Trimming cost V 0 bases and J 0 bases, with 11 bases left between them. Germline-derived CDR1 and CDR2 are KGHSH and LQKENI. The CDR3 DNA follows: TGTGCCAGCTCACCACCCTCTCTGAAGTCTAACTATGGCTACACCTTC. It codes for CASSPPSLKSNYGYTF.

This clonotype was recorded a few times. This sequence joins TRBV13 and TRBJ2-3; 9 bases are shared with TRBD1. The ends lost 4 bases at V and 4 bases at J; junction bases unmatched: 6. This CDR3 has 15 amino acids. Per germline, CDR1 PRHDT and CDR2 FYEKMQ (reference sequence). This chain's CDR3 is CASSWVQGASDTQYF. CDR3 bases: TGTGCCAGCAGCTGGGTACAGGGGGCATCAGATACGCAGTATTTT.

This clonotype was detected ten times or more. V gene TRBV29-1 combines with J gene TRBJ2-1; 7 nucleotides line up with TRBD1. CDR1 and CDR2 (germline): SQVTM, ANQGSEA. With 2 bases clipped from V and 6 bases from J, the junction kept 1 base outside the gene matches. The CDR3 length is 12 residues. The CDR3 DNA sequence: TGCAGCGTTGAACAGGGGGTCAATGAGCAGTTCTTC. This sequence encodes CSVEQGVNEQFF.

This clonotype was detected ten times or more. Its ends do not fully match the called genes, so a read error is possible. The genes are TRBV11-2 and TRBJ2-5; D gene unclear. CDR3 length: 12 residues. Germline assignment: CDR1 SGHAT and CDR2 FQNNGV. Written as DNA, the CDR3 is TGTGCCAGCAGCCAAGATTTTGGGAACTCGCACTTC. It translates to CASSQDFGNSHF.